The entry that follows covers one T cell receptor (beta chain) sequence. V shed 8 bases, J shed 6 bases, and the junction held 5 bases outside the gene matches. Germline CDR1 and CDR2: SNHLY and FYNNEI. This CDR3 has 13 amino acids. The data were taken from a study of blood T cell repertoires in COVID-19. Study context: Samples representing acute and convalescent COVID-19 were sourced from the United States, Italy and Spain.

Sequencing was performed with immunoSEQ multiplex PCR; in TCRdb, only in-frame clones are kept and a portion is missing. The sample comprises hundreds of thousands of clones, around nine tenths of which are singletons, and 5.5% to 6.5% rests with the top ten. The rearrangement uses TRBV2 and TRBJ2-4; 9 bases map to TRBD1. This sequence originates from a man in his sixties who had recovered from COVID-19. Material: peripheral blood. The CDR3 bases are TGTGCCAGCTCGACAGGGGGTTTAAACATTCAGTACTTC. Translated, it gives CASSTGGLNIQYF.